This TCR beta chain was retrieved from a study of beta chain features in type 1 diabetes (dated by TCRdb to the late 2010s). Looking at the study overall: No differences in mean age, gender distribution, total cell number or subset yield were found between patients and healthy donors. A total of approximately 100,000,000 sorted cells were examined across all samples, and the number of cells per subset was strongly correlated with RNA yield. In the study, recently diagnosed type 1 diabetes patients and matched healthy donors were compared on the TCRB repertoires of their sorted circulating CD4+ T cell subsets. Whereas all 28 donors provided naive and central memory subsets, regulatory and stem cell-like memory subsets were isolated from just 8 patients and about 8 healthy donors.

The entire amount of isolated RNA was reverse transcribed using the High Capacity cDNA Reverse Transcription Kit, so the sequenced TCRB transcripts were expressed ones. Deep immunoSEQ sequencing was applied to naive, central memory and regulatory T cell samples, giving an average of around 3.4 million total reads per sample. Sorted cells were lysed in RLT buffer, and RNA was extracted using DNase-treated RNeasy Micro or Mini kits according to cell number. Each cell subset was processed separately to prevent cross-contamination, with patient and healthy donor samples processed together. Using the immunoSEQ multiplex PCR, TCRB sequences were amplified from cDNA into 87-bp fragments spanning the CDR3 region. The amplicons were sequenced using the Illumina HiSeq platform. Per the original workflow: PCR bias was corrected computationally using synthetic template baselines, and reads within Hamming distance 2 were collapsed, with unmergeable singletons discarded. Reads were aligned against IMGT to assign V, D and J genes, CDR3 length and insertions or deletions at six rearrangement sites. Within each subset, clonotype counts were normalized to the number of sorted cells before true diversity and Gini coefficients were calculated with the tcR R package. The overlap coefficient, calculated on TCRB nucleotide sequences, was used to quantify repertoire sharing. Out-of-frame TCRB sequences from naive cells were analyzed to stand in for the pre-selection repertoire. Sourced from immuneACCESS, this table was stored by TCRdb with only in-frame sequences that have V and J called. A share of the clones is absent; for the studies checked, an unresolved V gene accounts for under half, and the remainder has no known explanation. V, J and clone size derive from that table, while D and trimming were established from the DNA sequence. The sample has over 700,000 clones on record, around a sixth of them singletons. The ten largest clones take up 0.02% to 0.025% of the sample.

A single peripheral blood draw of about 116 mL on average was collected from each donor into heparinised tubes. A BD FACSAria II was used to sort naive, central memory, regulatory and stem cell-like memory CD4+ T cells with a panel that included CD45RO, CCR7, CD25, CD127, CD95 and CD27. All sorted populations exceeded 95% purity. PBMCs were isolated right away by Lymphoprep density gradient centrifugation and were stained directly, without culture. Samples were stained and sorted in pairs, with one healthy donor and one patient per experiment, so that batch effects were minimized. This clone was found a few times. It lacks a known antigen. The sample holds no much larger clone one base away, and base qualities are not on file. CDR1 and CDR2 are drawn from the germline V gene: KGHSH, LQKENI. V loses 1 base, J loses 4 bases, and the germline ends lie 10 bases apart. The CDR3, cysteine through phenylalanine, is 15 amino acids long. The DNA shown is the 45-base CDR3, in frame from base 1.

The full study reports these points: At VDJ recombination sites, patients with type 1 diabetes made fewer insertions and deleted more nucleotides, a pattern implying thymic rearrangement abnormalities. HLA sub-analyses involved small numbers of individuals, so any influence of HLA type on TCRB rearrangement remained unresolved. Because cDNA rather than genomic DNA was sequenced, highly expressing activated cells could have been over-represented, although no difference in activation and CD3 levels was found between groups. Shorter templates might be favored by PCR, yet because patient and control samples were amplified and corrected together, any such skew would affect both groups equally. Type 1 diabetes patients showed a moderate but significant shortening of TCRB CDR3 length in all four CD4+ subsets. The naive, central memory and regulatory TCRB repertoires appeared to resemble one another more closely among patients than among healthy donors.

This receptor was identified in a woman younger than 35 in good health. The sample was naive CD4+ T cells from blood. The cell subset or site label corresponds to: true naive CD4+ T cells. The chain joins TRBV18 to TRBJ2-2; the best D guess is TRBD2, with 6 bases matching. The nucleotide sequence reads TGTGCCAGCTCACCACGGGATAGCGGCACCGGGGAGCTGTTTTTT. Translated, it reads CASSPRDSGTGELFF.